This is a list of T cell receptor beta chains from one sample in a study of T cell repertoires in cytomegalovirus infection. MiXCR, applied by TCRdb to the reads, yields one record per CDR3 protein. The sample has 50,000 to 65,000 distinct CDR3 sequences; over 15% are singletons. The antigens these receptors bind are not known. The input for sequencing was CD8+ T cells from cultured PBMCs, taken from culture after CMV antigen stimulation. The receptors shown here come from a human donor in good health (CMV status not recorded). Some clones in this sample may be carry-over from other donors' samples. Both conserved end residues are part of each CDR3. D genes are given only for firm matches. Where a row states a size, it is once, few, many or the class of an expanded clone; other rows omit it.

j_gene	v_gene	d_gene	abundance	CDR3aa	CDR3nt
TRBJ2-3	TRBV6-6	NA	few	CASGNLQAPDTQYF	TGTGCCAGCGGGAACCTCCAAGCACCAGATACGCAGTATTTT
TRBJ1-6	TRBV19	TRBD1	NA	CASSMTGITYNSPLHF	TGTGCCAGTAGTATGACAGGGATCACCTATAATTCACCCCTCCACTTT
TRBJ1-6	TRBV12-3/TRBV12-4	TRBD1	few	CASRTGRDRGSPLHF	TGTGCCAGCAGAACTGGCCGGGACAGGGGGTCACCCCTCCACTTT
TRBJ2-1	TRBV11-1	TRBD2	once	CASSSRGEGLDEQFF	TGTGCCAGCAGCTCCCGCGGGGAGGGATTGGATGAGCAGTTCTTC
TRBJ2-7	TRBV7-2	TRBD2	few	CASSYERLAGTPLEQYF	TGTGCCAGCAGCTACGAGAGGCTAGCGGGGACTCCTCTGGAGCAGTACTTC
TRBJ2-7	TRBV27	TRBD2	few	CASRPSGDYYEQYF	TGTGCCAGCAGGCCTAGCGGGGATTACTACGAGCAGTACTTC
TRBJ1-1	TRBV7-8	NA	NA	CASSQDRTGSMNTEAFF	TGTGCCAGCAGCCAAGACCGAACAGGGTCCATGAACACTGAAGCTTTCTTT
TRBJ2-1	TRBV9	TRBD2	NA	CASSFSGGSSYNEQFF	TGTGCCAGCAGCTTTAGCGGGGGGAGCTCCTACAATGAGCAGTTCTTC
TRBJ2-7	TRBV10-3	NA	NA	CAISGTGRDYEQYF	TGTGCCATCAGTGGGACAGGGAGGGACTACGAGCAGTACTTC
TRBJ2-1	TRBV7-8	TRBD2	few	CASSLALIAGDSSYNEQFF	TGTGCCAGCAGCTTAGCGCTTATAGCGGGAGACTCCTCCTACAATGAGCAGTTCTTC
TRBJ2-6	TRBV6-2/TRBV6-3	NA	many	CASSWTHPQGGANVLTF	TGTGCCAGCAGTTGGACCCATCCTCAAGGGGGGGCCAACGTCCTGACTTTC
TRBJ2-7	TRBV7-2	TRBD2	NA	CASSLSLAGVYEQHF	TGTGCCAGCAGCTTAAGTCTAGCGGGAGTCTACGAGCAGCACTTC
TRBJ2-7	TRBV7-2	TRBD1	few	CASSSPGQFEQYF	TGTGCCAGCAGCTCTCCGGGACAGTTCGAGCAGTACTTC
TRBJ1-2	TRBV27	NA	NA	CASSTGGVNGYGYTF	TGTGCCAGCAGCACGGGGGGGGTGAATGGCTATGGCTACACCTTC
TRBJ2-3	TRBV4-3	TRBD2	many	CASSQEHSGSLVRATQYF	TGCGCCAGCAGCCAGGAACACAGCGGGAGCCTTGTTAGAGCTACGCAGTATTTT
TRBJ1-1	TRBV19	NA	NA	CASSITAHGEAFF	TGTGCCAGTAGTATAACGGCTCACGGTGAAGCTTTCTTT
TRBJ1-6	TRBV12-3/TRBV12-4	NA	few	CASSFAPNSPLHF	TGTGCCAGCAGTTTCGCCCCTAATTCACCCCTCCACTTT
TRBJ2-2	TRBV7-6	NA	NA	CASSPDVLGAGELFF	TGTGCCAGCAGCCCGGATGTCTTGGGGGCCGGGGAGCTGTTTTTT
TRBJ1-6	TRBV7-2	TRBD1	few	CASSLQGHSYNSPLHF	TGTGCCAGCAGTTTACAGGGGCACTCCTATAATTCACCCCTCCACTTT
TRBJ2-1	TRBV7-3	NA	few	CASSFKGSAEAGTYNEQFF	TGTGCCAGCAGCTTCAAGGGGAGCGCCGAAGCCGGGACTTACAATGAGCAGTTCTTC
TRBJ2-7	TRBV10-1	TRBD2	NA	CASSETSGTYEQYF	TGCGCCAGCAGTGAAACTAGCGGAACCTACGAGCAGTACTTC
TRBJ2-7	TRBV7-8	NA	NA	CASSSLQGGEQYF	TGTGCCAGCAGCTCACTACAAGGGGGCGAGCAGTACTTC
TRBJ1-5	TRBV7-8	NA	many	CASSYGTDPQHF	TGTGCCAGCAGCTATGGGACGGACCCCCAGCATTTT
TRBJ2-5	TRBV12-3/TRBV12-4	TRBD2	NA	CASTPSGLAQETQYF	TGTGCCAGCACTCCCTCAGGACTAGCCCAAGAGACCCAGTACTTC